Below are 18 T cell receptor beta chains sequenced from a single sample in a study of shared clonotypes between healthy human individuals. The method was immunoSEQ multiplex PCR; TCRdb's version includes in-frame clones alone and lacks a portion of them. Of some 900,000 clones in the sample, over 75% were seen once. Sample: memory CD4+ T cells sorted from blood. The subset denotes: CD45RA-negative fraction. All receptors derive from a man in his late teens or twenties in good health.

The CDR3 loop is CASSSNRGTNEKLFF. The CDR3 DNA is TGTGCCAGCAGCTCCAACCGGGGAACTAATGAAAAACTGTTTTTT. The chain couples TRBV2 to TRBJ1-4; D unresolved. V lost 6 bases, J lost 1 base, and 12 bases lay in between. This CDR3 region has 15 residues. The V gene's germline CDR1 is SNHLY and CDR2 FYNNEI.

This clone was found a few times. The gene calls are TRBV10-3 and TRBJ1-4, with a possible D match to TRBD1 (6 bases). Trimming pared 2 bases from V and 6 bases from J, leaving 10 bases between. Germline lookup yields CDR1 ENHRY and CDR2 SYGVKD. This CDR3 is 14 amino acids long. The CDR3 DNA is TGTGCCATCAGTGAGCAGGGGACTGATGAAAAACTGTTTTTT. Translated: CAISEQGTDEKLFF.

This chain joins TRBV18 and TRBJ2-1; 8 nucleotides align to TRBD1. J was trimmed by 5 bases and V by 0 bases; bases with no gene match: 9. The CDR3 runs to 17 residues. Germline loops: CDR1 KGHSH, CDR2 LQKENI. The CDR3 reads CASSPPQAGGKNNEQFF. Written as DNA, the CDR3 is TGTGCCAGCTCACCACCGCAGGCAGGGGGCAAAAACAATGAGCAGTTCTTC. Combining the CDR3 with reference TRBV18 and TRBJ2-1 gives the whole variable domain NAGVMQNPRHLVRRRGQEARLRCSPMKGHSHVYWYRQLPEEGLKFMVYLQKENIIDESGMPKERFSAEFPKEGPSILRIQQVVRGDSAAYFCASSPPQAGGKNNEQFFGPGTRLTVL.

Notes on this clone: At one end, the junction sequence differs from germline, possibly due to a read error. The chain employs TRBV7-7 and TRBJ2-3; 15 nucleotides agree with TRBD2. The length of the CDR3 is 19 residues. Germline CDR1 reads SSHAT; CDR2 reads FNYEAQ (reference sequence). CDR3 DNA: TGTGCTAGCAGACCAGGACTAGCGGGAGGGAAGGGAGGCACAGATACGCAGTATTTT. Its protein product is CASRPGLAGGKGGTDTQYF.

V gene TRBV19 combines with J gene TRBJ2-2; a possible D gene is TRBD2 (5 bases). CDR3 length: 15 residues. Germline assignment: CDR1 LNHDA and CDR2 SQIVND (reference sequence). Between the trimmed V and J ends, which lost 7 bases and 5 bases, there was a span of 17 bases. CDR3 nucleotides: TGTGCCAGTATATCCGGGGATCTGGGGACCGGGGAGCTGTTTTTT. Encoded protein: CASISGDLGTGELFF.

This clone was seen just once. The V and J genes are TRBV28 and TRBJ1-3; D is ambiguous. Germline V gene lookup returns CDR1 MDHEN and CDR2 SYDVKM. Trimming shortened V by 7 bases and J by 0 bases, and 10 bases separated the two germline ends. This CDR3 has 14 amino acids. CDR3 protein: CASKRESSGNTIYF. Here the CDR3 DNA reads TGTGCCAGCAAGAGAGAGAGCTCTGGAAACACCATATATTTT.

The chain has TRBV19 and TRBJ1-2; D might be TRBD1 (6 bases). Germline V gene data show CDR1 as LNHDA and CDR2 as SQIVND (reference sequence). With 5 bases removed from V and 2 bases from J, the gap between germline ends came to 12 bases. There are 14 residues in the CDR3. The chain's CDR3 is CASSSRDRNYGYTF. In DNA form, the CDR3 reads TGTGCCAGTAGTTCCCGAGACAGGAACTATGGCTACACCTTC.

This clone was found a few times. V usage is TRBV6-1 and J usage is TRBJ1-6; 8 positions agree with TRBD1. The CDR3 is made up of 16 amino acids. Germline lookup yields CDR1 MNHNS and CDR2 SASEGT. V lost 2 bases to trimming and J lost 8 bases; unmatched junction nucleotides: 8. CDR3 nucleotides: TGTGCCAGCAGTGAAATAGGGCGACAGGGGTATTCACCCCTCCACTTT. Translation gives CASSEIGRQGYSPLHF.

V gene TRBV5-1 combines with J gene TRBJ2-3, with 12 positions matching TRBD2. V lost 0 bases to trimming and J lost 8 bases; unmatched junction nucleotides: 4. This CDR3 is 15 amino acids long. Germline values: CDR1 SGHRS, CDR2 YFSETQ. The CDR3 coding sequence is TGCGCCAGCAGCTTGGGTGGACTAGCGGGAACTACGCAGTATTTT. Translated, it gives CASSLGGLAGTTQYF.

About this clone itself: The same CDR3 also results from other DNA sequences found in this sample. The chain couples TRBV6-5 to TRBJ2-7, with 8 bases aligning to TRBD1. The CDR3 runs to 15 residues. Looked up from germline, CDR1 is MNHEY and CDR2 is SVGAGI. The trim removed 0 bases at V and 4 bases at J, leaving 5 bases unmatched. CDR3 sequence: CASSYSGDRGYEQYF. The CDR3 DNA follows: TGTGCCAGCAGTTACTCTGGAGACAGGGGTTACGAGCAGTACTTC.

The chain has TRBV7-3 and TRBJ1-2, with a weak D call TRBD1 (6 bases). The CDR3 is 15 residues long. V lost 6 bases to trimming and J lost 0 bases, with 14 bases between them. Germline V gives CDR1 SGHTA, CDR2 FQGTGA. The CDR3 sequence: CASRQGQHSNYGYTF. The CDR3 DNA follows: TGTGCCAGCAGACAAGGACAGCATTCTAACTATGGCTACACCTTC.

The V and J genes are TRBV5-5 and TRBJ1-1; a possible D gene is TRBD1 (5 bases). V was shortened by 1 base and J by 2 bases, with 24 bases between the two germline ends. CDR3 length equals 19 residues. The germline CDR1 and CDR2 sequences are SGHKS and YYEKEE (reference sequence). CDR3 sequence reads: CASSLTPGGGSGANTEAFF. DNA of the CDR3: TGTGCCAGCAGCTTGACGCCAGGTGGGGGGTCTGGGGCTAACACTGAAGCTTTCTTT.

This chain connects TRBV6-1 to TRBJ2-7; D is unclear. The CDR3 totals 15 residues. V lost 2 bases and J 1 base, leaving 12 bases between the germline ends. The germline CDR1 and CDR2 sequences are MNHNS and SASEGT. CDR3 DNA: TGTGCCAGCAGTGAATATATGGGAAGATCCTACGAGCAGTACTTC. Its translation: CASSEYMGRSYEQYF.

The DNA for the CDR3 is TGTGCCAGCAGCTCCGTCACGGGGTCCTATGGCTACACCTTC. Encoded protein: CASSSVTGSYGYTF. The chain uses TRBV7-6 and TRBJ1-2; no definite D call. The germline V gene encodes CDR1 SGHVS and CDR2 FNYEAQ. V lost 4 bases and J 4 bases, leaving 13 bases between the germline ends. The CDR3 totals 14 residues.

This clone came up once. J is TRBJ2-3 and V is TRBV7-9; 7 nucleotides agree with TRBD2. Germline V gives CDR1 SEHNR, CDR2 FQNEAQ (reference sequence). CDR3 length: 14 amino acids. V lost 4 bases, J lost 4 bases, and 5 bases stayed unmatched. CDR3: CASSSRREADTQYF. In DNA form, the CDR3 reads TGTGCCAGCAGCTCTCGCCGGGAGGCAGATACGCAGTATTTT.

The CDR3 sequence is CASSPGYREGEKLFF. The CDR3 region has the DNA TGTGCCAGCAGCCCAGGATACAGGGAGGGTGAAAAACTGTTTTTT. V usage is TRBV7-2 and J usage is TRBJ1-4, with D possibly matching TRBD1 (6 bases). CDR3 size: 15 residues. The ends were cut back, 5 bases at V and 7 bases at J, with 17 bases in the middle. The germline CDR1 and CDR2 sequences are SGHTA and FQGNSA.

The chain recombines TRBV30 with TRBJ2-7, with a possible D match to TRBD2 (6 bases). Per the germline V gene, CDR1 is GTSNPN and CDR2 is SVGIG (reference sequence). The CDR3 totals 16 residues. V lost 2 bases and J lost 4, with 21 bases in between. The CDR3 loop reads CAWSLGGSGPLYEQYF. CDR3 DNA: TGTGCCTGGAGTTTGGGGGGTAGCGGACCTTTATACGAGCAGTACTTC.

This clone has a single count. A much larger clonotype is one base distant, so this may be a read error. This chain's CDR3 is CASSFPGTYEQYF. In nucleotides, the CDR3 is TGTGCCAGCAGCTTCCCAGGGACCTACGAGCAGTACTTC. The V gene is TRBV5-5, the J gene TRBJ2-7; perhaps TRBD1 as D (5 bases). The CDR3 extends over 13 amino acids. Deletions cut 2 bases from V and 2 bases from J, with 8 bases between. Looked up from germline, CDR1 is SGHKS and CDR2 is YYEKEE (reference sequence).